The 26 T cell receptor beta chains listed next were all sequenced from one sample in a study of cytomegalovirus exposure and HLA in healthy donors. Only in-frame clones appear in the TCRdb table, and some are missing; sequencing was by immunoSEQ multiplex PCR. This table has 60,000 to 90,000 clones, around 95% appearing once. Specimen: PBMCs. The receptors shown here come from a woman aged 18-30 years in good health and CMV-seronegative.

The chain is built from TRBV27 and TRBJ1-1; D unresolved. The CDR3 has 17 residues. Trimming pared 6 bases from V and 1 base from J, leaving 21 bases between. Per germline, CDR1 MNHEY and CDR2 SMNVEV (reference sequence). The chain's CDR3 is CASSPNRHQLTNTEAFF. DNA for the CDR3: TGTGCCAGCAGCCCCAATAGACATCAACTTACGAACACTGAAGCTTTCTTT.

This clone has just a few counts. CDR3 DNA sequence: TGCAGCGTTGCAGGACAGGCCCAAGAGACCCAGTACTTC. As protein: CSVAGQAQETQYF. The V and J genes are TRBV29-1 and TRBJ2-5; 7 bases line up with TRBD1. Trimming removed 4 bases from V and 1 base from J; junction bases left unmatched: 3. The germline V gene encodes CDR1 SQVTM and CDR2 ANQGSEA. The CDR3 consists of 13 residues.

This clone occurred a few times. V usage is TRBV9 and J usage is TRBJ1-6; D uncertain. Germline CDR1 is SGDLS and CDR2 is YYNGEE. Trimming left V 0 bases short and J 9 bases short, with 7 bases between. The CDR3 has 13 residues. In DNA, the CDR3 is TGTGCCAGCAGCGTAGTGACGGGTTCACCCCTCCACTTT. Amino acids: CASSVVTGSPLHF.

The chain joins TRBV5-1 to TRBJ2-2, with D maybe TRBD1 (5 bases). CDR3 length: 14 amino acids. The V end was cut by 6 bases, the J end by 4 bases, with 13 bases between. Germline V gene lookup returns CDR1 SGHRS and CDR2 YFSETQ. CDR3 DNA sequence: TGCGCCAGCAAGTCAGGGTCGGCCACCGGGGAGCTGTTTTTT. This encodes CASKSGSATGELFF.

The chain is built from TRBV2 and TRBJ2-3; possible D gene TRBD2, 6 bases. Germline CDR1 and CDR2: SNHLY and FYNNEI. Trimming stripped 11 bases from V and 0 bases from J, with 15 bases between. The CDR3 length is 14 residues. The CDR3 DNA reads TGTGCCGCTCGGGGGAAGTCTAGCACAGATACGCAGTATTTT. It translates to CAARGKSSTDTQYF.

This chain links TRBV5-1 with TRBJ1-3, with D unclear. Trimming took off 4 bases at V and 11 bases at J, with 16 bases between the two ends. In germline, CDR1 is SGHRS, CDR2 YFSETQ. This CDR3 spans 13 amino acids. The CDR3, as DNA: TGCGCCAGCAGCCCCCTTCCCGGGGTAGCCATATATTTT. It is translated as CASSPLPGVAIYF.

This chain uses TRBV7-9 with TRBJ2-2; weak D call: TRBD1 (6 bases). The CDR3 loop spans 16 amino acids. Germline values: CDR1 SEHNR, CDR2 FQNEAQ (reference sequence). V was pared by 4 bases and J by 4 bases, with 16 bases between. Here the CDR3 reads CASSSGQFPLTGELFF. DNA for the CDR3: TGTGCCAGCAGCTCCGGACAGTTCCCTCTCACCGGGGAGCTGTTTTTT.

The rearrangement uses TRBV13 and TRBJ1-1, with D uncertain. The CDR3 has 14 amino acids. The germline V gene has CDR1 PRHDT and CDR2 FYEKMQ (reference sequence). Trimming shortened V by 6 bases and J by 1 base, and 12 bases separated the two germline ends. The CDR3 DNA is TGTGCCAGCAGTAGTAGGGAGGCGAACACTGAAGCTTTCTTT. Translating it yields CASSSREANTEAFF.

The chain uses TRBV5-4 and TRBJ1-6, with 7 bases aligning to TRBD1. Per germline, CDR1 SGHNT and CDR2 YYREEE (reference sequence). The V and J ends lost 0 bases and 7 bases, in that order; junction bases with no gene match: 4. The CDR3 has 15 residues. CDR3 sequence (DNA): TGTGCCAGCAGCTTGGCCTTCAGGGGGAATTCACCCCTCCACTTT. Its translation: CASSLAFRGNSPLHF.

This rearrangement joins TRBV28 to TRBJ1-4; D unclear. Germline V gene sequence: CDR1 MDHEN, CDR2 SYDVKM. The CDR3 sequence is 14 residues long. V gave up 3 bases and J gave up 4 bases, with 9 bases separating them. The CDR3: CASSFGRINEKLFF. The CDR3 DNA reads TGTGCCAGCAGTTTCGGCAGGATTAATGAAAAACTGTTTTTT.

The V and J genes are TRBV25-1 and TRBJ1-1, with D possibly matching TRBD1 (5 bases). Germline V gene sequence: CDR1 MGHDK, CDR2 SYGVNS. This CDR3 has 17 residues. With 4 bases removed from V and 6 bases from J, the gap between germline ends came to 24 bases. The DNA of the CDR3 is TGTGCCAGCAGTGTCGCCTGGCGGGACTCAAGTAAAGCTGAAGCTTTCTTT. This codes for CASSVAWRDSSKAEAFF.

The chain combines TRBV5-1 with TRBJ2-2; D is possibly TRBD2 (5 bases). Germline V gene data show CDR1 as SGHRS and CDR2 as YFSETQ. Trimming pared 0 bases from V and 6 bases from J, leaving 15 bases between. The length of the CDR3 is 16 residues. Written as DNA, the CDR3 is TGCGCCAGCAGCTTGGTGGTCGGGATAGGCGCCGGGGAGCTGTTTTTT. It specifies CASSLVVGIGAGELFF. Full variable domain (rest looked up from reference TRBV5-1 and TRBJ2-2): KAGVTQTPRYLIKTRGQQVTLSCSPISGHRSVSWYQQTPGQGLQFLFEYFSETQRNKGNFPGRFSGRQFSNSRSEMNVSTLELGDSALYLCASSLVVGIGAGELFFGEGSRLTVL.

The rearrangement links TRBV9 to TRBJ2-5, with a weak D call TRBD1 (6 bases). V gave up 7 bases and J gave up 1 base, with 14 bases separating them. The CDR3 has 14 residues. Germline V gene sequence: CDR1 SGDLS, CDR2 YYNGEE. The CDR3 spells CASGKTGRQETQYF. CDR3 sequence (DNA): TGTGCCAGCGGGAAGACAGGACGCCAAGAGACCCAGTACTTC.

This chain connects TRBV4-3 to TRBJ1-1; tentatively, D is TRBD1 (5 bases). The V and J ends lost 1 base and 12 bases respectively, with 24 bases between them. Germline assignment: CDR1 LGHNA and CDR2 YSLEER. CDR3 length: 16 residues. In DNA, the CDR3 is TGCGCCAGCAGCCAAGGTCTGGGTGCCGGAAGGGGTATAACTTTCTTT. It yields the protein CASSQGLGAGRGITFF.

V usage is TRBV4-2 and J usage is TRBJ2-7; 13 bases fit TRBD2. The germline V gene has CDR1 LGHNA and CDR2 YNFKEQ. The CDR3 has 15 amino acids. Losses at the gene ends were 4 bases for V and 6 bases for J; bases not matched to a gene: 6. The CDR3 region has the DNA TGTGCCAGCAGCCGCACTAGCGGGGGGGCCCCCGAGCAGTACTTC. Translation: CASSRTSGGAPEQYF.

This sequence joins TRBV28 and TRBJ1-3; D is uncertain. Germline V gives CDR1 MDHEN, CDR2 SYDVKM. Trimming removed 6 bases from V and 6 bases from J, with 9 bases in between. This CDR3 is 12 amino acids long. The CDR3: CASSQLQNTIYF. The CDR3 nucleotides are TGTGCCAGCAGCCAACTACAAAACACCATATATTTT.

CDR3 amino acids: CASSLGDRLYTGELFF. Here the CDR3 DNA reads TGCGCCAGCAGCTTGGGGGACAGACTATACACCGGGGAGCTGTTTTTT. The chain combines TRBV5-1 with TRBJ2-2; 7 bases map to TRBD1. V trimming: 0 bases; J trimming: 3 bases; junction bases outside the gene matches: 5. Looked up from germline, CDR1 is SGHRS and CDR2 is YFSETQ. The CDR3 totals 16 residues.

This clone was seen once. The chain uses TRBV11-2 and TRBJ2-7; D call uncertain. The ends were cut back, 0 bases at V and 8 bases at J, with 20 bases in the middle. Looked up from germline, CDR1 is SGHAT and CDR2 is FQNNGV. This CDR3 spans 16 amino acids. CDR3 nucleotides: TGTGCCAGCAGCTTAGATCGGCCAGGAACCTATACGAAGCAGTACTTC. Translating gives CASSLDRPGTYTKQYF.

This rearrangement joins TRBV5-1 to TRBJ2-1; TRBD1 agrees at 10 bases. Germline trimming cut 0 bases from V and 9 bases from J; bases unmatched to any gene: 6. CDR3 length: 15 residues. Germline V gene lookup returns CDR1 SGHRS and CDR2 YFSETQ. CDR3 in DNA: TGCGCCAGCAGCTTGGAAGGACAGGGGGTCGGTGAGCAGTTCTTC. It encodes CASSLEGQGVGEQFF.

The genes are TRBV7-2 and TRBJ2-3, with 16 bases identical to TRBD2. CDR3 length: 16 amino acids. J gave up 4 bases and V 4 bases, and 2 bases lay outside the gene matches. In germline, CDR1 is SGHTA, CDR2 FQGNSA. The CDR3 spells CASSSGTSGGADTQYF. CDR3 nucleotides: TGTGCCAGCAGCTCCGGGACTAGCGGGGGGGCAGATACGCAGTATTTT.

CDR3 nucleotide sequence: TGTGCCAGCAGCTTGGGGGGACTGAGCACAGATACGCAGTATTTT. It is translated as CASSLGGLSTDTQYF. The rearrangement links TRBV5-5 to TRBJ2-3; D is possibly TRBD2 (6 bases). Germline V gene data show CDR1 as SGHKS and CDR2 as YYEKEE (reference sequence). V was clipped by 0 bases and J by 0 bases, with 8 bases between them. The CDR3 has 15 amino acids.

J is TRBJ1-5 and V is TRBV4-3; 8 positions agree with TRBD1. This CDR3 contains 14 residues. The germline gives CDR1 LGHNA, CDR2 YSLEER. With V trimmed by 0 bases and J by 6 bases, 1 base remained unmatched. Here the CDR3 DNA reads TGCGCCAGCAGCCAAGAACAGGGGGGTCAGCCCCAGCATTTT. This sequence encodes CASSQEQGGQPQHF.

A single count supports this clone. This chain links TRBV5-1 with TRBJ1-3; TRBD1 matches at 7 bases. V was pared by 3 bases and J by 3 bases, with 3 bases of the junction left unmatched. In germline, CDR1 is SGHRS, CDR2 YFSETQ. This CDR3 is 14 amino acids long. The CDR3 protein is CASSSGQDGNTIYF. The CDR3 bases are TGCGCCAGCAGCTCCGGACAGGATGGAAACACCATATATTTT.

This chain connects TRBV30 to TRBJ1-1, with 12 bases aligning to TRBD1. The CDR3 runs 15 residues. The germline V gene encodes CDR1 GTSNPN and CDR2 SVGIG (reference sequence). CDR3 region: CAWGQGALLNTEAFF. In DNA, the CDR3 is TGTGCTTGGGGACAGGGGGCTCTTCTGAACACTGAAGCTTTCTTT. Full variable domain (outside the CDR3, taken from reference TRBV30 and TRBJ1-1): SQTIHQWPATLVQPVGSPLSLECTVEGTSNPNLYWYRQAAGRGLQLLFYSVGIGQISSEVPQNLSASRPQDRQFILSSKKLLLSDSGFYLCAWGQGALLNTEAFFGQGTRLTVV.

The rearrangement links TRBV9 to TRBJ2-3; 9 nucleotides line up with TRBD2. V gave up 0 bases and J gave up 4 bases; unmatched junction bases: 9. Looked up from germline, CDR1 is SGDLS and CDR2 is YYNGEE. The CDR3 contains 17 residues. The CDR3 DNA reads as TGTGCCAGCAGCGTAGGTAATCTTGGCGGGGGGGCAGATACGCAGTATTTT. Translation gives CASSVGNLGGGADTQYF.

The chain employs TRBV28 and TRBJ2-1; the D is unclear. CDR1 and CDR2 (germline): MDHEN, SYDVKM. V was pared by 8 bases and J by 2 bases, with 4 bases between. This CDR3 has 11 residues. CDR3 sequence reads: CASSAYNEQFF. CDR3 bases: TGTGCCAGCTCCGCCTACAATGAGCAGTTCTTC.